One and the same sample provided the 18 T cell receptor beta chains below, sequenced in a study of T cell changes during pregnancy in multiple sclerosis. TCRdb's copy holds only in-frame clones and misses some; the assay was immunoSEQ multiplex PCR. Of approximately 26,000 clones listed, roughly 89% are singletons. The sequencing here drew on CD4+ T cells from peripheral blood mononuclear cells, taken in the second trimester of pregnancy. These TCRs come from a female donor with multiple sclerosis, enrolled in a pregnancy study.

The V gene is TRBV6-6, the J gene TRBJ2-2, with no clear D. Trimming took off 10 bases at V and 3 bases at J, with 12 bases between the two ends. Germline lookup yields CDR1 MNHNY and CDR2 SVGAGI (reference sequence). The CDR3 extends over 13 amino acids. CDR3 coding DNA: TGTGCCACCCCCACCGCGGACACCGGGGAGCTGTTTTTT. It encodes CATPTADTGELFF.

The CDR3 region is CASSLPQGGGTDTQYF. DNA for the CDR3: TGTGCCAGCAGCTTGCCACAGGGGGGAGGCACAGATACGCAGTATTTT. The chain joins TRBV5-4 to TRBJ2-3; TRBD1 aligns across 8 bases. CDR1 and CDR2 from the germline V gene are SGHNT and YYREEE (reference sequence). With 1 base clipped from V and 1 base from J, the junction kept 5 bases outside the gene matches. The CDR3 spans 16 residues.

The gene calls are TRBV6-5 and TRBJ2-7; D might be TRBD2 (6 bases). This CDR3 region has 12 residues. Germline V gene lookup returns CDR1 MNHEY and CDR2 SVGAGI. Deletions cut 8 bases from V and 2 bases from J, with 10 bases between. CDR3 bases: TGTGCCAGCCGACGGGAGACCTACGAGCAGTACTTC. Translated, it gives CASRRETYEQYF.

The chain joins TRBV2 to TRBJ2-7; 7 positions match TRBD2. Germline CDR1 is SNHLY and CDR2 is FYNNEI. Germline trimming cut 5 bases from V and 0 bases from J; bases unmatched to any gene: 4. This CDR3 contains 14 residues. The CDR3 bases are TGTGCCAGCAGTCCTAGCGGTTTCTCCTACGAGCAGTACTTC. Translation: CASSPSGFSYEQYF.

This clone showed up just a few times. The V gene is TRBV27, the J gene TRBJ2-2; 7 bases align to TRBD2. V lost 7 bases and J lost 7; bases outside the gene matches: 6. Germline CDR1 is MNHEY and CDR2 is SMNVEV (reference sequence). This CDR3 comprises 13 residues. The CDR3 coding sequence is TGTGCCAGCACCACGGAGCGGGGCGGGGAGCTGTTTTTT. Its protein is CASTTERGGELFF.

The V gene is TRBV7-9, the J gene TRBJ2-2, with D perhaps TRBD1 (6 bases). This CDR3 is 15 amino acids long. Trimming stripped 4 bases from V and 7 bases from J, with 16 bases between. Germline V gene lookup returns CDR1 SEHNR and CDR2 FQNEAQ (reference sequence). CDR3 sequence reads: CASSSGHLWGGELFF. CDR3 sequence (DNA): TGTGCCAGCAGCTCGGGACATCTGTGGGGCGGGGAGCTGTTTTTT. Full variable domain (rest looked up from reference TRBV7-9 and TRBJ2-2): DTGVSQNPRHKITKRGQNVTFRCDPISEHNRLYWYRQTLGQGPEFLTYFQNEAQLEKSRLLSDRFSAERPKGSFSTLEIQRTEQGDSAMYLCASSSGHLWGGELFFGEGSRLTVL.

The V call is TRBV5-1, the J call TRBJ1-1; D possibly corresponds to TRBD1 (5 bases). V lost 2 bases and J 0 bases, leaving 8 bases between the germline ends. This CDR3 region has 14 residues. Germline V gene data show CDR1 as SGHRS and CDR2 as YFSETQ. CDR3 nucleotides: TGCGCCAGCAGCTTAGGGGCGGTGAACACTGAAGCTTTCTTT. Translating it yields CASSLGAVNTEAFF.

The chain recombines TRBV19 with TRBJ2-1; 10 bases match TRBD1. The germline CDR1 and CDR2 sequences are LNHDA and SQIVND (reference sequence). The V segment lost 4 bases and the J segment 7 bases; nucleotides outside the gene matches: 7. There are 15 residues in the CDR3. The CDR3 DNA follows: TGTGCCAGTAGTAACCGGGACAGGGGTTCGAATGAGCAGTTCTTC. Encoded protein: CASSNRDRGSNEQFF.

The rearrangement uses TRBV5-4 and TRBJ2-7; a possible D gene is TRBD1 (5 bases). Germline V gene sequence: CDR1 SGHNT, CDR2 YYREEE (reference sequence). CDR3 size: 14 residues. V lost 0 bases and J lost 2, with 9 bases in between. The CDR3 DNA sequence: TGTGCCAGCAGCTTGGCCAGGGAACCCTACGAGCAGTACTTC. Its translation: CASSLAREPYEQYF.

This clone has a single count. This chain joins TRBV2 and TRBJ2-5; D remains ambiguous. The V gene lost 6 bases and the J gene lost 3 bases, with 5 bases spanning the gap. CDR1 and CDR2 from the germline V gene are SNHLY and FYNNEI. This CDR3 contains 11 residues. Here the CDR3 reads CASRPEETQYF. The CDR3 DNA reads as TGTGCCAGCAGACCAGAAGAGACCCAGTACTTC.

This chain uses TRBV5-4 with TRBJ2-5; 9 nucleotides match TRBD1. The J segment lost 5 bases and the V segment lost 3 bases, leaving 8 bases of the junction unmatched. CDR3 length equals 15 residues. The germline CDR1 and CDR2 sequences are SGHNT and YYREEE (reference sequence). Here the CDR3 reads CASSSRTGARETQYF. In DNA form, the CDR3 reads TGTGCCAGCAGCTCCCGGACAGGGGCTAGGGAGACCCAGTACTTC.

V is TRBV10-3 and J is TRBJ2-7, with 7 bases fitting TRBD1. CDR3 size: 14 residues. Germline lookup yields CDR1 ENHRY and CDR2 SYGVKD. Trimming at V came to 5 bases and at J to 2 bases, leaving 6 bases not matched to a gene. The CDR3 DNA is TGTGCCATCAGTCGACAGGGCCATACCTACGAGCAGTACTTC. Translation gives CAISRQGHTYEQYF.

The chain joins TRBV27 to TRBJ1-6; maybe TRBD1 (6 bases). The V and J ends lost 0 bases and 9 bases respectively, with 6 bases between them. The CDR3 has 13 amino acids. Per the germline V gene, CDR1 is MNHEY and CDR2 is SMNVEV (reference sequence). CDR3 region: CASSLSQGSPLHF. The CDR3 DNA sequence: TGTGCCAGCAGTTTATCACAGGGTTCACCCCTCCACTTT.

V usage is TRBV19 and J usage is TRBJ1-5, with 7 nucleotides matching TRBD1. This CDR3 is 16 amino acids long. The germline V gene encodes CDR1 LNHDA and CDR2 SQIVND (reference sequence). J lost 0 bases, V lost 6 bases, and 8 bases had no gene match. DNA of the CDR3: TGTGCCAGTAGGAAGGGGACAGTGTATAGCAATCAGCCCCAGCATTTT. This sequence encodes CASRKGTVYSNQPQHF.

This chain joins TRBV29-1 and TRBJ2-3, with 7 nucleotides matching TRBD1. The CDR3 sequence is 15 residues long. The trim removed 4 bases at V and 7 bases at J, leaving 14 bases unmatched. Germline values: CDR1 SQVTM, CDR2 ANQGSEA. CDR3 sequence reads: CSVGGTELQAYTQYF. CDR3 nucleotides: TGCAGCGTTGGGGGGACAGAGCTTCAGGCGTATACGCAGTATTTT.

In DNA form, the CDR3 reads TGTGCCAGCAGTTTTTCCCAGGGAGGCGAGACCCAGTACTTC. It is translated as CASSFSQGGETQYF. This sequence joins TRBV9 and TRBJ2-5, with TRBD2 as a possible D gene (6 bases). With 5 bases removed from V and 5 bases from J, the gap between germline ends came to 16 bases. Germline V gene data show CDR1 as SGDLS and CDR2 as YYNGEE. This CDR3 contains 14 residues.

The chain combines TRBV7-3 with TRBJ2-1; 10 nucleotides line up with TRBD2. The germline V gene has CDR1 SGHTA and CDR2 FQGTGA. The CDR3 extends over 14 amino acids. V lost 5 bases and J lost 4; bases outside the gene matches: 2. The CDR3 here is CASSMTSGYNEQFF. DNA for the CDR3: TGTGCCAGCAGCATGACTAGCGGGTACAATGAGCAGTTCTTC. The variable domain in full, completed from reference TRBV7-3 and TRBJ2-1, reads GAGVSQTPSNKVTEKGKYVELRCDPISGHTALYWYRQSLGQGPEFLIYFQGTGAADDSGLPNDRFFAVRPEGSVSTLKIQRTERGDSAVYLCASSMTSGYNEQFFGPGTRLTVL.

In DNA form, the CDR3 reads TGTGCCAGCAGCTTAGCGGTGTTAGACAATGAGCAGTTCTTC. Residues: CASSLAVLDNEQFF. This rearrangement joins TRBV7-3 to TRBJ2-1; D is unresolved. V was pared by 2 bases and J by 5 bases, with 10 bases between. CDR3 length: 14 amino acids. The germline gives CDR1 SGHTA, CDR2 FQGTGA.